This is a list of T cell receptor beta chains from one sample in a study of T cells after yellow fever vaccination. TCRdb fed the 5' RACE reads into MiXCR, producing one record per CDR3 protein. The table records 400,000 to 650,000 distinct CDR3 sequences, less than 25% of them present only once. The specimen was PBMCs, collected 21 days after the first yellow fever vaccination. The origin of the receptors is a man aged 18 to 35 who received the YFV17D yellow fever vaccine. Each CDR3 is given with its conserved first and last residue. D genes are given only for firm matches. Clone size is stated in some rows and not others, as once, few, many or a class when expanded.

>TRBJ2-7|TRBD2|TRBV7-8|few|15
CASSPRLAGNYEQYF
TGTGCCAGCAGCCCCCGACTAGCGGGGAACTACGAGCAGTACTTC
>TRBJ1-6|.|TRBV20-1|few|14
CSARGGDYNSPLHF
TGCAGTGCTAGAGGGGGTGACTATAATTCACCCCTCCACTTT
>TRBJ2-5|TRBD2|TRBV7-2|.|14
CASRKERGQETQYF
TGTGCCAGCAGGAAGGAGCGGGGCCAAGAGACCCAGTACTTC
>TRBJ1-4|.|TRBV5-1|.|15
CASSPGGTTDEKLFF
TGCGCCAGCAGCCCGGGGGGGACCACCGATGAAAAACTGTTTTTT
>TRBJ2-1|TRBD2|TRBV11-2|.|17
CASSFWTSGGGYNEQFF
TGTGCCAGCAGCTTCTGGACTAGCGGGGGGGGTTACAATGAGCAGTTCTTC
>TRBJ1-1|.|TRBV12-3/TRBV12-4|.|12
CASSTQDTEAFF
TGTGCCAGCAGCACACAGGACACTGAAGCTTTCTTT
>TRBJ1-5|.|TRBV25-1|few|14
CASSESGANQPQHF
TGTGCCAGCAGTGAATCAGGGGCCAATCAGCCCCAGCATTTT
>TRBJ2-7|.|TRBV7-2|.|15
CASSLARQVGYEQYF
TGTGCCAGCAGCTTAGCACGGCAGGTGGGCTACGAGCAGTACTTC
>TRBJ2-1|TRBD2|TRBV6-5|few|13
CASSYSSGDEQFF
TGTGCCAGCAGTTACTCTAGCGGGGATGAGCAGTTCTTC
>TRBJ1-2|.|TRBV30|few|12
CAWSQSGYGYTF
TGTGCCTGGAGTCAATCGGGGTATGGCTACACCTTC
>TRBJ1-1|TRBD1|TRBV5-1|.|14
CATMTGTGGTEAFF
TGCGCCACCATGACCGGGACAGGTGGGACTGAAGCTTTCTTT
>TRBJ2-5|.|TRBV12-3/TRBV12-4|.|17
CASSLRAGTRTGASQYF
TGTGCCAGCAGTTTAAGGGCGGGCACTAGGACGGGAGCGTCCCAGTACTTC
>TRBJ1-2|.|TRBV19|few|15
CASARGRGYGYGYTF
TGTGCCAGTGCTCGGGGCAGGGGTTACGGCTATGGCTACACCTTC
>TRBJ2-7|.|TRBV4-3|.|15
CASSQDVGATYEQYF
TGCGCCAGCAGCCAAGATGTGGGAGCTACCTACGAGCAGTACTTC
>TRBJ2-1|TRBD2|TRBV19|.|14
CATLPGGGWNEQFF
TGTGCCACCCTGCCGGGGGGGGGATGGAATGAGCAGTTCTTC
>TRBJ1-6|.|TRBV10-3|few|12
CAIRALNSPLHF
TGTGCCATCCGGGCCCTAAATTCACCCCTCCACTTT
>TRBJ2-5|.|TRBV5-6|once|13
CASSLIVMETQYF
TGTGCCAGCAGCTTGATTGTAATGGAGACCCAGTACTTC
>TRBJ2-5|.|TRBV12-3/TRBV12-4|many|14
CASSSYPAGETQYF
TGTGCCAGCAGTTCCTACCCTGCGGGAGAGACCCAGTACTTC
>TRBJ2-7|TRBD2|TRBV20-1|.|14
CSARLAGGLYEQYF
TGCAGTGCTAGATTAGCGGGGGGGCTTTACGAGCAGTACTTC
>TRBJ1-5|TRBD1|TRBV12-3/TRBV12-4|.|13
CASSFRGTQPQHF
TGTGCCAGCAGTTTCAGGGGGACTCAGCCCCAGCATTTT
>TRBJ2-7|.|TRBV5-1|.|14
CASSSGQEGYEQYF
TGCGCCAGCAGCTCAGGACAGGAGGGGTACGAGCAGTACTTC
>TRBJ1-2|TRBD1|TRBV18|few|13
CASSPRTGSGYTF
TGTGCCAGCTCACCGCGGACAGGGAGTGGCTACACCTTC
>TRBJ1-1|.|TRBV3-1|.|12
CASSRSDRGAFF
TGTGCCAGCAGCCGATCCGATAGGGGAGCTTTCTTT
>TRBJ1-2|.|TRBV5-6|many|11
CASNAGYGYTF
TGTGCCAGCAACGCTGGGTATGGCTACACCTTC
>TRBJ1-6|.|TRBV7-2|.|14
CASSHKLYNSPLHF
TGTGCCAGCAGCCACAAGCTGTATAATTCACCCCTCCACTTT
>TRBJ2-5|.|TRBV20-1|few|14
CSARETQDGETQYF
TGCAGTGCTAGAGAGACACAGGATGGGGAGACCCAGTACTTC
>TRBJ2-2|TRBD2|TRBV10-3|.|16
CAISPTTSSSIGELFF
TGTGCCATCAGCCCTACGACTAGCTCGTCTATCGGGGAGCTGTTTTTT
>TRBJ2-2|.|TRBV5-4|many|14
CASSLDLVTGELFF
TGTGCCAGCAGCTTGGATTTGGTCACCGGGGAGCTGTTTTTT
>TRBJ2-6|.|TRBV10-3|.|15
CAISESGTGANVLTF
TGTGCCATCAGTGAGTCAGGGACTGGGGCCAACGTCCTGACTTTC
>TRBJ2-2|.|TRBV29-1|.|14
CSVEGRANTGELFF
TGCAGCGTTGAAGGTCGGGCGAACACCGGGGAGCTGTTTTTT
>TRBJ2-1|.|TRBV20-1|few|12
CSAKGPGSQQFF
TGCAGTGCAAAAGGCCCGGGTAGTCAGCAGTTCTTC
>TRBJ2-7|TRBD1|TRBV10-3|many|14
CAISVGTGFYEQYF
TGTGCCATCAGTGTCGGGACAGGGTTCTACGAGCAGTACTTC
>TRBJ2-1|.|TRBV5-1|few|14
CASSLTGAIKEQFF
TGCGCCAGCAGCCTGACGGGGGCGATAAAGGAGCAGTTCTTC
>TRBJ1-1|.|TRBV5-6|few|16
CASSLLQLSVNTEAFF
TGTGCCAGCAGCTTGTTGCAGCTATCTGTGAACACTGAAGCTTTCTTT
>TRBJ2-3|.|TRBV18|.|12
CVSGRYTDTQYF
TGTGTCAGCGGACGCTACACAGATACGCAGTATTTT
>TRBJ1-6|.|TRBV6-6|many|13
CASSSGANSPLHF
TGTGCCAGCAGTTCAGGGGCAAATTCACCCCTCCACTTT